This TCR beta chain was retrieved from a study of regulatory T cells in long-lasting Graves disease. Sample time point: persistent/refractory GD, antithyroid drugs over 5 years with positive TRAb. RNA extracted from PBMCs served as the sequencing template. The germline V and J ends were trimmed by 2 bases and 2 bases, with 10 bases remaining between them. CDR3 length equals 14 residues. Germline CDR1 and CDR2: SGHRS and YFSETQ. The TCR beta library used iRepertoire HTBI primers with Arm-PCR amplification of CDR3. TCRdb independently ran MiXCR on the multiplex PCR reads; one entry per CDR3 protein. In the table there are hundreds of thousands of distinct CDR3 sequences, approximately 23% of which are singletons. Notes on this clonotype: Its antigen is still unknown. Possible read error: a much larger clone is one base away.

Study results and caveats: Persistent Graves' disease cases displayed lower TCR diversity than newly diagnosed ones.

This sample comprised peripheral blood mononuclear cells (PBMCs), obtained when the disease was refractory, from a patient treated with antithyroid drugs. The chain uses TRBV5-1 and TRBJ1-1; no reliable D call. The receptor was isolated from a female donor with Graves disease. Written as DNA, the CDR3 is TGCGCCAGCAGCTTCGAGGAGGGAAACACTGAAGCTTTCTTT. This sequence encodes CASSFEEGNTEAFF.